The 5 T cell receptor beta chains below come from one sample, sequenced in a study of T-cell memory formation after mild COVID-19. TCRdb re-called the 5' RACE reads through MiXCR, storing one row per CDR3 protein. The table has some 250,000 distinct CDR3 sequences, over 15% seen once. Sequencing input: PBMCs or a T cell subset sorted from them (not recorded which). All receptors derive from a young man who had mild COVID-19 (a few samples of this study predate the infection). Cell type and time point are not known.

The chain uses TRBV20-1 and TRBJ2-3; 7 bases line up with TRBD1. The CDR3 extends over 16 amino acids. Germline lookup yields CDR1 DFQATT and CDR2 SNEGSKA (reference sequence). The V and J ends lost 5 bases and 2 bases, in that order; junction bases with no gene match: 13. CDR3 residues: CSADQIWDSNTDTQYF. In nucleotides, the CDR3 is TGCAGTGCTGACCAGATATGGGACAGCAACACAGATACGCAGTATTTT.

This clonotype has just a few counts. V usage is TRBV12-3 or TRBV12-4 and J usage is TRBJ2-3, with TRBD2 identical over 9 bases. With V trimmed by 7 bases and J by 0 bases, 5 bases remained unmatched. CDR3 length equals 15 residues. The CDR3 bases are TGTGCCAGCAAGATAGCGGGAGCTAGCACAGATACGCAGTATTTT. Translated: CASKIAGASTDTQYF.

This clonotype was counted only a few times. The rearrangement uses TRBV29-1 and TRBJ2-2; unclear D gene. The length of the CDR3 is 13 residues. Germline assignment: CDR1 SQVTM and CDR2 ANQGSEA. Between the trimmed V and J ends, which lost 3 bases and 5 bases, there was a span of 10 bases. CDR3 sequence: CSVDWDSTGELFF. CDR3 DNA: TGCAGCGTTGATTGGGATTCGACCGGGGAGCTGTTTTTT.

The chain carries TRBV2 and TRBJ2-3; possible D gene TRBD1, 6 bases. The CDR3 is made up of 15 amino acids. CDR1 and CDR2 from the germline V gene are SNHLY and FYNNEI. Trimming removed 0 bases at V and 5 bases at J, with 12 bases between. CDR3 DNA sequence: TGTGCCAGCAGTGAAGCGCGAGGGGGTTTAGATACGCAGTATTTT. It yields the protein CASSEARGGLDTQYF.

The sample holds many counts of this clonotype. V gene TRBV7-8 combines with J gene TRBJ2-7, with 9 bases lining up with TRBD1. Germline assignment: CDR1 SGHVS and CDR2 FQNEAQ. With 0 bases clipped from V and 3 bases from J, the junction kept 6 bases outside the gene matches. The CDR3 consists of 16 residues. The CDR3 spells CASSLALETGGYEQYF. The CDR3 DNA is TGTGCCAGCAGCTTAGCGCTGGAGACAGGGGGCTACGAGCAGTACTTC.